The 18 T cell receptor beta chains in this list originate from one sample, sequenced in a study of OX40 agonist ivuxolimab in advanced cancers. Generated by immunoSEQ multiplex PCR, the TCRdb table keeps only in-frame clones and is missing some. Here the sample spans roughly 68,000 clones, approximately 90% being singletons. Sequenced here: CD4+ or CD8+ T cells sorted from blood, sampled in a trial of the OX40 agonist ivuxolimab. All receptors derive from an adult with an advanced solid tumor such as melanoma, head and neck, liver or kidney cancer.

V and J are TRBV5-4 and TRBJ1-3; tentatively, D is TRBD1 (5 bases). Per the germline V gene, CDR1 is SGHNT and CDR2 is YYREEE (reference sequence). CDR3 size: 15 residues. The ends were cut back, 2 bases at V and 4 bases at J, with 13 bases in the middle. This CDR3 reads CASSFGGRNGNTIYF. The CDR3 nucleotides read TGTGCCAGCAGCTTCGGGGGGAGAAACGGAAACACCATATATTTT.

DNA for the CDR3: TGTGCCATCGCTCAGGGGGCGCTTGACTATGGCTACACCTTC. Translation: CAIAQGALDYGYTF. The chain uses TRBV2 and TRBJ1-2, with 8 bases matching TRBD1. Per the germline V gene, CDR1 is SNHLY and CDR2 is FYNNEI. V dropped 10 bases and J dropped 3; count of bases not matched to a gene: 10. The length of the CDR3 is 14 residues.

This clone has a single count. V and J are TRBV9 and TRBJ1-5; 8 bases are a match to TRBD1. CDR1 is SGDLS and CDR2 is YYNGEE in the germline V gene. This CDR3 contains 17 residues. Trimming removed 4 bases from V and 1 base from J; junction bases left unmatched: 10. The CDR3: CASSIRPDRVSNQPQHF. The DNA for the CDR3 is TGTGCCAGCAGCATCCGCCCGGACAGGGTAAGCAATCAGCCCCAGCATTTT.

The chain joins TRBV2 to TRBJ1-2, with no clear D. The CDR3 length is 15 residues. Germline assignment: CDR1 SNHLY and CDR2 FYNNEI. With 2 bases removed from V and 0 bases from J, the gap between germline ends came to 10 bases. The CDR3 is CASSEWQITNYGYTF. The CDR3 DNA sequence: TGTGCCAGCAGTGAATGGCAGATTACTAACTATGGCTACACCTTC. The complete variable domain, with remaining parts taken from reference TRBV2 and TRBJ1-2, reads EPEVTQTPSHQVTQMGQEVILRCVPISNHLYFYWYRQILGQKVEFLVSFYNNEISEKSEIFDDQFSVERPDGSNFTLKIRSTKLEDSAMYFCASSEWQITNYGYTFGSGTRLTVV.

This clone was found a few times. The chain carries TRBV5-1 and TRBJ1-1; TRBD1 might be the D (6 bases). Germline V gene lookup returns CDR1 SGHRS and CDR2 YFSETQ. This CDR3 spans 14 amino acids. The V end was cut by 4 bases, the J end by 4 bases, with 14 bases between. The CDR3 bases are TGCGCCAGCAGCCAGACAGGTAGCGGCACTGAAGCTTTCTTT. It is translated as CASSQTGSGTEAFF.

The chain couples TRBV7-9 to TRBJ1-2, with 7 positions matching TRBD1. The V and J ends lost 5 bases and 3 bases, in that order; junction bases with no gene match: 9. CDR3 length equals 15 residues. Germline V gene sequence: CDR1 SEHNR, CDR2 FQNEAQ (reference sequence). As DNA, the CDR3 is TGTGCCAGCAGCACCCGGACAGGAGCCTACTATGGCTACACCTTC. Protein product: CASSTRTGAYYGYTF.

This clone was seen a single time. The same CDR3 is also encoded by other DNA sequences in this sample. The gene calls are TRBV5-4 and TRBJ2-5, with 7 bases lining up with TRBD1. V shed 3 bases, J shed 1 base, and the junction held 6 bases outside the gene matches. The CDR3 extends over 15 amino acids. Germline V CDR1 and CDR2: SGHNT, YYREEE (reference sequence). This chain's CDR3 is CASSSEGTVQETQYF. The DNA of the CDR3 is TGTGCCAGCAGCTCTGAAGGGACAGTCCAAGAGACCCAGTACTTC.

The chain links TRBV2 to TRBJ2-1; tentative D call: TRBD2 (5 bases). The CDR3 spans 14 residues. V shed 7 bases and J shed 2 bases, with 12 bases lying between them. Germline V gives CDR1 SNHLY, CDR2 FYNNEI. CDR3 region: CASTEENTYNEQFF. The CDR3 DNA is TGTGCCAGCACGGAGGAGAACACCTACAATGAGCAGTTCTTC.

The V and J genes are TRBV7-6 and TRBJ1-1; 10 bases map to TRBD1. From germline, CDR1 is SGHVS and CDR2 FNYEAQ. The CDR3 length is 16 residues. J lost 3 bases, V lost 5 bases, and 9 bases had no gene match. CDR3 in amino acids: CASSASPDRGHTEAFF. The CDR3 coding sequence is TGTGCCAGCAGCGCCTCTCCTGACAGGGGGCACACTGAAGCTTTCTTT.

The CDR3 DNA reads as TGTGCCAGCACCGAGGGGTTCTATGAGCAGTTCTTC. Translating it yields CASTEGFYEQFF. The rearrangement joins TRBV2 to TRBJ2-1; possibly TRBD1 or TRBD2 for D (5 bases each). Germline V gene lookup returns CDR1 SNHLY and CDR2 FYNNEI. The CDR3 extends over 12 amino acids. The V and J ends lost 7 bases and 8 bases respectively, with 12 bases between them.

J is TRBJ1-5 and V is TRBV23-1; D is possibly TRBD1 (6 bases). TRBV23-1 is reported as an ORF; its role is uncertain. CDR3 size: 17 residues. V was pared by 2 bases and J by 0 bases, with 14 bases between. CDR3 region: CASSQRDTRYSNQPQHF. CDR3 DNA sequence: TGCGCCAGCAGTCAAAGGGACACCAGGTATAGCAATCAGCCCCAGCATTTT.

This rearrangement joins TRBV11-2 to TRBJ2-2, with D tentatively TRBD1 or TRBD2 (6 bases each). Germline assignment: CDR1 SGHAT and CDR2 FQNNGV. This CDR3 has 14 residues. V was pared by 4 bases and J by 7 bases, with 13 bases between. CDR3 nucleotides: TGTGCCAGCAGCTACGAGGGGGGACACGGGGAGCTGTTTTTT. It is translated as CASSYEGGHGELFF.

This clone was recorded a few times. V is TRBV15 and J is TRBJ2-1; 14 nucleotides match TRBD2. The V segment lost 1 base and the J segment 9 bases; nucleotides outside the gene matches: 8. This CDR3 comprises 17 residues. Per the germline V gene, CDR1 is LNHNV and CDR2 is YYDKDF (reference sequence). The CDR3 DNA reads TGTGCCACCAGCAGAGGGGGGACTAGCGGGAGCGACGTTGAGCAGTTCTTC. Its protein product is CATSRGGTSGSDVEQFF.

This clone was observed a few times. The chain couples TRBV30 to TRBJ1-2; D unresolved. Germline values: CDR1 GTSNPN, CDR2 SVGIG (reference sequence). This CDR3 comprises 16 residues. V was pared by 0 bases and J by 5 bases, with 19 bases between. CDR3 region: CAWSVLRIGVGYGYTF. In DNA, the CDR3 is TGTGCCTGGAGTGTACTAAGGATCGGGGTGGGGTATGGCTACACCTTC.

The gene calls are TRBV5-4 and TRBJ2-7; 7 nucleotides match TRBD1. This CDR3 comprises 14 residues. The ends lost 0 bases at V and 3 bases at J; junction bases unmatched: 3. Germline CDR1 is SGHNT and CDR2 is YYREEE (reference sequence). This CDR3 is CASSLGGQIYEQYF. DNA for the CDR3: TGTGCCAGCAGCTTGGGGGGACAGATCTACGAGCAGTACTTC.

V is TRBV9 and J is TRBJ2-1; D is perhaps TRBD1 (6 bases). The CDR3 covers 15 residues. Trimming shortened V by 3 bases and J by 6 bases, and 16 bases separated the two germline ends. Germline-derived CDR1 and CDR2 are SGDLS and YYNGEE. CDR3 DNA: TGTGCCAGCAGCGCTTCAGTCCAACAGGGCAATGAGCAGTTCTTC. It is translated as CASSASVQQGNEQFF.

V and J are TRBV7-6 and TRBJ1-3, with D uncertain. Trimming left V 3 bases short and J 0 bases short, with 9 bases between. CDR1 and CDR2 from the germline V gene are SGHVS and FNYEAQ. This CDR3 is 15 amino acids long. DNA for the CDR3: TGTGCCAGCAGCTTCGGAAGTAACTCTGGAAACACCATATATTTT. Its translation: CASSFGSNSGNTIYF.

CDR3 protein: CASSFLGGGYGNYGYTF. The DNA of the CDR3 is TGTGCCAGCAGCTTTCTGGGCGGGGGGTATGGAAACTATGGCTACACCTTC. V is TRBV7-9 and J is TRBJ1-2; weak D call: TRBD1 (5 bases). The germline CDR1 and CDR2 sequences are SEHNR and FQNEAQ (reference sequence). V lost 3 bases, J lost 2 bases, and 19 bases lay in between. This CDR3 region has 17 residues.